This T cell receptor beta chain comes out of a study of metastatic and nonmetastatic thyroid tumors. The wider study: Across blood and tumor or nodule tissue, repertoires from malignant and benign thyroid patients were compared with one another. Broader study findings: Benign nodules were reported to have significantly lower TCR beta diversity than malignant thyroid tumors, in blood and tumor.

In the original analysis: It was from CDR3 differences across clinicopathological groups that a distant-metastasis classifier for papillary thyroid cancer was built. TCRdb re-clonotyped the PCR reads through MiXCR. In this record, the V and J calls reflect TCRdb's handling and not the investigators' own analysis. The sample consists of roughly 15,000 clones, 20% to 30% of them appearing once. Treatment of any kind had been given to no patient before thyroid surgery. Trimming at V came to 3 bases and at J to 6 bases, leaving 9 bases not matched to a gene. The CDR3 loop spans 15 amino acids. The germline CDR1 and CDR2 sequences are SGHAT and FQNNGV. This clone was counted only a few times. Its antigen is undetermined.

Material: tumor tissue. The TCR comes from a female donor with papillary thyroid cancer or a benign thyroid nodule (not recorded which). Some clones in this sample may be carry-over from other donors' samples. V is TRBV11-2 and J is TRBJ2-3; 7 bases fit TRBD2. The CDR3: CASSLGSGPRDTQYF. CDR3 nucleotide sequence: TGTGCCAGCAGCTTGGGTAGCGGGCCGAGGGATACGCAGTATTTT.